This TCR beta chain was found in a study of control samples from healthy donors and cancer patients (dated by TCRdb to 2018 to 2020). The library was prepared using the immunoSEQ multiplex PCR assay. What TCRdb holds here is the immuneACCESS table cut down to in-frame rearrangements. Part of the clones is not present; checked against another copy, under half of the missing clones reflect an unresolved V gene, and the others are unexplained. For this sample the table gives 130,000 or so clones, of which around 93% were detected only once. In total, the top ten clones hold around 2.1% of the sample. The count of this clone is one. Its antigen remains unidentified. No base qualities exist here, and no much larger clone lies one base off it. Specimen: blood. The TCR comes from a woman between 50 and 59 years old in good health.

DNA sequence: TGTGCCAGTAGTATAGCGCAGGGGTCTGAAGCTTTCTTT. Its amino acids are CASSIAQGSEAFF. Rearrangement joined TRBV19 to TRBJ1-1, with TRBD1 perhaps the D gene, on 6 matching bases. The junction shows trimming of 1 base on V and 6 bases on J, plus 9 bases between the germline ends. The CDR3 contains 13 residues, cysteine and phenylalanine counted. The retained sequence is limited to the CDR3, 39 bases, with the frame set at the first base. According to the germline V gene (reference sequence), CDR1 reads LNHDA and CDR2 reads SQIVND. Beyond the CDR3, the reference TRBV19 and TRBJ1-1 genes provide the residues; the full variable domain reads: DGGITQSPKYLFRKEGQNVTLSCEQNLNHDAMYWYRQDPGQGLRLIYYSQIVNDFQKGDIAEGYSVSREKKESFPLTVTSAQKNPTAFYLCASSIAQGSEAFFGQGTRLTVV.